The source of this TCR beta chain is a study of blood T cell repertoires in COVID-19. The repertoire was sequenced with immunoSEQ multiplex PCR; TCRdb's copy has only in-frame clones and lacks some. The profile covers over 150,000 clones, with roughly four fifths appearing a single time and 6% to 8% taken by the ten largest. The CDR3 has 14 residues. Trimming removed 6 bases from V and 5 bases from J; junction bases left unmatched: 8. Germline V CDR1 and CDR2: SNHLY, FYNNEI. The chain combines TRBV2 with TRBJ2-5, with TRBD2 matching over 8 bases. The receptor's source is a human donor with acute or convalescent COVID-19. The donor label of this sample is uncertain. The specimen sequenced was peripheral blood. Here the CDR3 DNA reads TGTGCCAGCAGCCGGACTAGCTCTAGGGAGACCCAGTACTTC. Its translation: CASSRTSSRETQYF.